One sample yielded the 26 T cell receptor beta chains listed below, sequenced in a study of blood T cell repertoires in COVID-19. The data were produced by immunoSEQ multiplex PCR, yet TCRdb's version contains in-frame clones alone and is incomplete. The sample carries some 270,000 clones, 70% to 90% recorded once. The specimen sequenced was peripheral blood. These receptors were collected from a woman aged 65 to 85 with acute or convalescent COVID-19.

The rearrangement joins TRBV5-1 to TRBJ2-5, with TRBD1 matching 10 bases. In germline, CDR1 is SGHRS, CDR2 YFSETQ. Trimming at V came to 5 bases and at J to 4 bases, leaving 2 bases not matched to a gene. The CDR3 loop spans 13 amino acids. CDR3 in DNA: TGCGCCAGCAGGGACAGGGGGGGAGAGACCCAGTACTTC. Protein product: CASRDRGGETQYF.

V gene TRBV2 combines with J gene TRBJ2-7; D is perhaps TRBD2 (5 bases). The CDR3 has 12 residues. Per the germline V gene, CDR1 is SNHLY and CDR2 is FYNNEI. With 7 bases removed from V and 5 bases from J, the gap between germline ends came to 12 bases. The CDR3: CASTEGRDEQYF. The DNA for the CDR3 is TGTGCCAGCACCGAGGGTAGGGACGAGCAGTACTTC.

The CDR3 here is CASNPRTSGGQETQYF. The CDR3 DNA follows: TGTGCCAGCAACCCGAGGACTAGCGGGGGGCAAGAGACCCAGTACTTC. The chain is built from TRBV21-1 and TRBJ2-5; the D segment call TRBD2 is taken from the table without a DNA check. TRBV21-1 counts as a pseudogene. CDR3 length: 16 residues.

V gene TRBV10-3 combines with J gene TRBJ2-2, with D perhaps matching TRBD2 (6 bases). The CDR3 runs to 15 residues. V shed 3 bases and J shed 3 bases, with 11 bases lying between them. CDR1 and CDR2 (germline): ENHRY, SYGVKD. The CDR3 spells CAISEGASDTGELFF. CDR3 in DNA: TGTGCCATCAGTGAAGGGGCTAGCGACACCGGGGAGCTGTTTTTT.

This chain links TRBV6-4 with TRBJ1-6; D gene unclear. V lost 3 bases to trimming and J lost 9 bases, with 12 bases between them. This CDR3 comprises 14 residues. Germline loops: CDR1 MRHNA, CDR2 SNTAGT. The CDR3 sequence: CASSETGSGSPLHF. The CDR3 nucleotides read TGTGCCAGCAGTGAAACGGGATCAGGTTCACCCCTCCACTTT.

The rearrangement uses TRBV2 and TRBJ1-1, with D possibly TRBD1 on 6 matching bases. Trimming took 4 bases from V and 0 from J, leaving 9 bases between them. The CDR3 length is 14 residues. Germline assignment: CDR1 SNHLY and CDR2 FYNNEI. CDR3 amino acids: CASSVQGLNTEAFF. As DNA, the CDR3 is TGTGCCAGCAGTGTTCAGGGGCTGAACACTGAAGCTTTCTTT.

The chain is built from TRBV7-2 and TRBJ1-6; D is perhaps TRBD1 (6 bases). The V and J ends lost 1 base and 9 bases respectively, with 10 bases between them. The germline V gene has CDR1 SGHTA and CDR2 FQGNSA. This CDR3 is 14 amino acids long. DNA of the CDR3: TGTGCCAGCAGCTTAGAAGGGGGGGGTTCACCCCTCCACTTT. The encoded protein is CASSLEGGGSPLHF.

The chain carries TRBV11-3 and TRBJ2-5; weak D call: TRBD1 (6 bases). The V end was cut by 5 bases, the J end by 4 bases, with 11 bases between. CDR3 length: 13 residues. Per germline, CDR1 SGHNT and CDR2 YENEEA. The CDR3 loop is CASSLDRSETQYF. CDR3 DNA sequence: TGTGCCAGCAGCCTGGACAGATCAGAGACCCAGTACTTC.

About this clone: At one end the junction does not follow the germline gene, possibly because of a read error. The CDR3 region has the DNA TGTGCCAGCAGCATGGGGACTAGCTCCAACAATGAGCAGTTCTTC. Its translation: CASSMGTSSNNEQFF. The gene calls are TRBV11-1 and TRBJ2-1, with 9 bases identical to TRBD2. There are 15 residues in the CDR3. Germline V gives CDR1 SGHAT, CDR2 FQDESV (reference sequence).

In its sample, this clone was seen a few times. The chain joins TRBV6-6 to TRBJ2-7; no definite D call. V lost 2 bases and J lost 1, with 9 bases in between. Germline values: CDR1 MNHNY, CDR2 SVGAGI (reference sequence). This CDR3 is 14 amino acids long. The CDR3 DNA reads as TGTGCCAGCAGTTACCCAACCGAGTCCTACGAGCAGTACTTC. This sequence encodes CASSYPTESYEQYF.

This clone was seen only once. The rearrangement uses TRBV5-1 and TRBJ1-4; 9 bases match TRBD1. Trimming cost V 4 bases and J 7 bases; bases outside gene matches: 8. The CDR3 contains 15 residues. Germline values: CDR1 SGHRS, CDR2 YFSETQ. The CDR3 reads CASSDRTGDGEKLFF. The DNA for the CDR3 is TGCGCCAGCAGCGACCGGACAGGGGACGGTGAAAAACTGTTTTTT. Based on the CDR3 plus reference TRBV5-1 and TRBJ1-4, the full variable domain is KAGVTQTPRYLIKTRGQQVTLSCSPISGHRSVSWYQQTPGQGLQFLFEYFSETQRNKGNFPGRFSGRQFSNSRSEMNVSTLELGDSALYLCASSDRTGDGEKLFFGSGTQLSVL.

As to this clone: An end of the junction differs from the germline gene, which may be a read error. The V call is TRBV2, the J call TRBJ2-7; D gene uncertain. This CDR3 is 13 amino acids long. Germline CDR1 reads SNHLY; CDR2 reads FYNNEI. The CDR3 sequence: CASKESVAHEQYF. The CDR3 DNA is TGTGCGAGCAAGGAGTCGGTGGCCCACGAGCAGTACTTC.

The rearrangement uses TRBV7-9 and TRBJ2-1; D remains ambiguous. This CDR3 comprises 14 residues. Germline V gives CDR1 SEHNR, CDR2 FQNEAQ (reference sequence). Between the trimmed V and J ends, which lost 5 bases and 0 bases, there was a span of 8 bases. The CDR3 region has the DNA TGTGCCAGCAGCCTAACGTACTCCTACAATGAGCAGTTCTTC. This translates into CASSLTYSYNEQFF. Drawing the rest from reference TRBV7-9 and TRBJ2-1, the complete variable domain is DTGVSQNPRHKITKRGQNVTFRCDPISEHNRLYWYRQTLGQGPEFLTYFQNEAQLEKSRLLSDRFSAERPKGSFSTLEIQRTEQGDSAMYLCASSLTYSYNEQFFGPGTRLTVL.

This chain connects TRBV13 to TRBJ1-3, with D unclear. This CDR3 has 14 residues. CDR1 is PRHDT and CDR2 is FYEKMQ in the germline V gene (reference sequence). Trimming took off 5 bases at V and 0 bases at J, with 8 bases between the two ends. The CDR3 loop is CASSGSPSGNTIYF. CDR3 bases: TGTGCCAGCAGCGGGAGCCCCTCTGGAAACACCATATATTTT.

Details on this clone: A read error may produce the germline difference seen at one junction end. The gene calls are TRBV6-1 and TRBJ2-7, with 7 bases that match TRBD1. This CDR3 is 15 amino acids long. Looked up from germline, CDR1 is MNHNS and CDR2 is SASEGT. CDR3 nucleotides: TGTGCCAGCAGAGAAGACAGGGCTCGAATCGACGAGCAGTACTTC. Amino acids: CASREDRARIDEQYF.

This rearrangement joins TRBV6-2 or TRBV6-3 to TRBJ2-5; TRBD2 aligns across 15 bases. Germline CDR1 and CDR2: MNHEY and SVGEGT. The CDR3 covers 16 residues. J was trimmed by 7 bases and V by 7 bases; bases with no gene match: 10. This chain's CDR3 is CASTPGLAGGVGTQYF. The CDR3 coding sequence is TGTGCCAGCACCCCGGGACTAGCGGGGGGAGTGGGGACCCAGTACTTC.

This chain links TRBV7-8 with TRBJ1-5, with 10 bases identical to TRBD1. The germline V gene has CDR1 SGHVS and CDR2 FQNEAQ. Unmatched junction bases numbered 6, after V lost 4 bases and J lost 0 bases. This CDR3 comprises 17 residues. The DNA for the CDR3 is TGTGCCAGCAGCTCCGGGACAGGGGTCCATAGCAATCAGCCCCAGCATTTT. Translation: CASSSGTGVHSNQPQHF.

This rearrangement joins TRBV4-1 to TRBJ1-2, with 9 positions matching TRBD1. The CDR3 extends over 16 amino acids. The germline CDR1 and CDR2 sequences are MGHRA and YSYEKL. Trimming took 1 base from V and 2 from J; bases not matched to a gene: 5. CDR3: CASSQASGTGNYGYTF. In DNA form, the CDR3 reads TGCGCCAGCAGCCAAGCCTCCGGGACAGGGAACTATGGCTACACCTTC.

The V and J genes are TRBV19 and TRBJ1-5, with D unclear. V lost 3 bases, J lost 5 bases, and 5 bases lay in between. This CDR3 contains 12 residues. Germline assignment: CDR1 LNHDA and CDR2 SQIVND (reference sequence). CDR3 residues: CASSIRDQPQHF. CDR3 nucleotide sequence: TGTGCCAGTAGTATCCGGGATCAGCCCCAGCATTTT.

The chain couples TRBV3-1 (or the pseudogene TRBV3-2) to TRBJ2-7; TRBD1 agrees at 8 bases. Trimming cost V 4 bases and J 9 bases; bases outside gene matches: 11. Germline V CDR1 and CDR2: LGHDT, YNNKEL (reference sequence). The CDR3 extends over 14 amino acids. CDR3 in DNA: TGTGCCAGCAGCCGATCCGGGACAGGTAGGGGGCAGTACTTC. Amino acid sequence: CASSRSGTGRGQYF.

This clone has just one count. V and J are TRBV6-5 and TRBJ2-7, with 7 bases that match TRBD1. From germline, CDR1 is MNHEY and CDR2 SVGAGI. The CDR3 contains 14 residues. The V segment lost 4 bases and the J segment 9 bases; nucleotides outside the gene matches: 12. The CDR3 protein is CASSLGQLSEGQYF. In nucleotides, the CDR3 is TGTGCCAGCAGTTTGGGACAGCTAAGTGAAGGGCAGTACTTC.

This clone was observed a handful of times. This chain joins TRBV19 and TRBJ2-7; 10 nucleotides agree with TRBD2. V was clipped by 3 bases and J by 7 bases; unmatched bases: 12. There are 16 residues in the CDR3. The germline CDR1 and CDR2 sequences are LNHDA and SQIVND (reference sequence). CDR3: CASSIRTSGGFGEQYF. CDR3 DNA sequence: TGTGCCAGTAGTATTCGGACTAGCGGTGGGTTTGGGGAGCAGTACTTC.

The CDR3 spells CASSLGGGPEAFF. The CDR3 region has the DNA TGTGCCAGCAGCTTAGGAGGAGGCCCTGAAGCTTTCTTT. This chain connects TRBV11-2 to TRBJ1-1; D call uncertain. V lost 1 base, J lost 6 bases, and 9 bases lay in between. The CDR3 extends over 13 amino acids. CDR1 and CDR2 from the germline V gene are SGHAT and FQNNGV.

The rearrangement links TRBV29-1 to TRBJ1-1, with D unclear. Germline values: CDR1 SQVTM, CDR2 ANQGSEA. V was cut by 3 bases and J by 3 bases, with 14 bases left in between. This CDR3 is built from 14 residues. The CDR3 loop reads CSVEPGGGYTEAFF. The CDR3 DNA sequence: TGCAGCGTTGAGCCAGGTGGTGGGTACACTGAAGCTTTCTTT.

The chain is built from TRBV6-5 and TRBJ2-7; 7 nucleotides match TRBD1. The germline gives CDR1 MNHEY, CDR2 SVGAGI. CDR3 length: 14 amino acids. V lost 2 bases and J lost 1; bases outside the gene matches: 2. The CDR3 nucleotides are TGTGCCAGCAGTTACAGGGGGCGGTCCTACGAGCAGTACTTC. It translates to CASSYRGRSYEQYF.

The rearrangement joins TRBV7-2 to TRBJ1-1; D possibly corresponds to TRBD1 (5 bases). Trimming stripped 5 bases from V and 10 bases from J, with 20 bases between. CDR3 length: 14 amino acids. CDR1 is SGHTA, CDR2 FQGNSA, per germline. The CDR3, as DNA: TGTGCCAGCAGCGCGGGACGGGGACGTGGTAGAGCTTTCTTT. This translates into CASSAGRGRGRAFF.